This TCR beta chain was sequenced for a study of shared clonotypes between healthy human individuals. Profiled with immunoSEQ multiplex PCR; TCRdb holds only in-frame clones, not every one. The sample records hundreds of thousands of clones, 70% to 80% being singletons. Trimming removed 3 bases at V and 5 bases at J, with 7 bases between. Germline V gives CDR1 SEHNR, CDR2 FQNEAQ (reference sequence). The CDR3 runs 12 residues. On this clone itself: Different DNA sequences within this sample yield the same CDR3.

This receptor was taken from a woman in her 40s in good health. Some clones in this sample may be carry-over from other donors' samples. The source material was PBMCs. The V and J genes are TRBV7-9 and TRBJ1-1, with D possibly TRBD1 on 5 matching bases. The CDR3 nucleotides read TGTGCCAGCAGCTTGAGGGGAACTGAAGCTTTCTTT. Translating it yields CASSLRGTEAFF.